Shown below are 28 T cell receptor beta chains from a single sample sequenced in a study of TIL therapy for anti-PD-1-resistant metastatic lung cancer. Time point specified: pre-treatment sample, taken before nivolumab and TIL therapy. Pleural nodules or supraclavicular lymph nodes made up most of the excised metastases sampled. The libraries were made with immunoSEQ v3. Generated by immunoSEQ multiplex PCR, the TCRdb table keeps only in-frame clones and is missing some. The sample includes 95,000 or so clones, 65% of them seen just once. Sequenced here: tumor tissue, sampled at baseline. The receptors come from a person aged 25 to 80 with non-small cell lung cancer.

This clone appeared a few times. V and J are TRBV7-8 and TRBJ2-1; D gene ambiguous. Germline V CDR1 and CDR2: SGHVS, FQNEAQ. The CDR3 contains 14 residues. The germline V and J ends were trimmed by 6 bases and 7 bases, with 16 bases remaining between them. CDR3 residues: CASSQNELRNEQFF. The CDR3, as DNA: TGTGCCAGCAGTCAAAACGAGCTCCGAAATGAGCAGTTCTTC.

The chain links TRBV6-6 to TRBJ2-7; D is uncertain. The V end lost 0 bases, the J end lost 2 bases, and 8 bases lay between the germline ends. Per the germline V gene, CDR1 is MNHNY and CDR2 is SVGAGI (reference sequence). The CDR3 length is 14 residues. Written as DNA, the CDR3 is TGTGCCAGCAGTTACTCATTCGCCACCTACGAGCAGTACTTC. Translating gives CASSYSFATYEQYF.

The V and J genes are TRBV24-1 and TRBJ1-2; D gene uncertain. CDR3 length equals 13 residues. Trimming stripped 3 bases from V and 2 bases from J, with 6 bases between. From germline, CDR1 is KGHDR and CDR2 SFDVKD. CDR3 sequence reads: CATSDDKNYGYTF. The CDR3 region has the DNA TGTGCCACCAGTGATGACAAGAACTATGGCTACACCTTC.

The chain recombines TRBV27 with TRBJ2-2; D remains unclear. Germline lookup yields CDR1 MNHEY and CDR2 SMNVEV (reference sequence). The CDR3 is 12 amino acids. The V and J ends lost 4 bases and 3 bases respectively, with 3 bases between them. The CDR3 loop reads CASSSYTGELFF. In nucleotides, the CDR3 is TGTGCCAGCAGTTCCTACACCGGGGAGCTGTTTTTT.

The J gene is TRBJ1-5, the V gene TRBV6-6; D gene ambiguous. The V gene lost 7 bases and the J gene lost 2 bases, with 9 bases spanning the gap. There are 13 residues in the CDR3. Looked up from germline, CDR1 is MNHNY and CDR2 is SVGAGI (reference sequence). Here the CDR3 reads CASIPDGNQPQHF. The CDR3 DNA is TGTGCCAGCATCCCAGACGGCAATCAGCCCCAGCATTTT.

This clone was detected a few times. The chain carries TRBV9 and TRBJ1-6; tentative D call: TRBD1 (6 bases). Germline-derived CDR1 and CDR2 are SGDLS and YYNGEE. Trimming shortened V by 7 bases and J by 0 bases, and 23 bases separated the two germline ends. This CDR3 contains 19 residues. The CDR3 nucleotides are TGTGCCAGCTTCCTTGCCCCCCGACAGGCCCGCTCCTATAATTCACCCCTCCACTTT. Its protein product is CASFLAPRQARSYNSPLHF.

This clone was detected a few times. CDR3 bases: TGTGCCAGCAGCCAAGAGACAGGGGGCATCTATGGCTACACCTTC. This gives the protein CASSQETGGIYGYTF. This chain uses TRBV3-1 (or the pseudogene TRBV3-2) with TRBJ1-2; 10 bases are a match to TRBD1. Germline values: CDR1 LGHDT, CDR2 YNNKEL (reference sequence). The CDR3 spans 15 residues. Losses at the gene ends were 0 bases for V and 4 bases for J; bases not matched to a gene: 2.

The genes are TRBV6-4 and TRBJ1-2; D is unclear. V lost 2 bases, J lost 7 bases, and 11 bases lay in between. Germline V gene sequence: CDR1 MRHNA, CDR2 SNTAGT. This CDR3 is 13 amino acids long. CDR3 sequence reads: CASSDAPRGGYTF. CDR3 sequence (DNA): TGTGCCAGCAGTGACGCGCCCCGCGGTGGCTACACCTTC.

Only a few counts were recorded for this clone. The CDR3 bases are TGTGCCAGCAGTTTATCCGTCGAATTGGCTAATGAAAAACTGTTTTTT. It codes for CASSLSVELANEKLFF. This chain connects TRBV28 to TRBJ1-4; D not resolved. The germline gives CDR1 MDHEN, CDR2 SYDVKM. Trimming took off 1 base at V and 3 bases at J, with 12 bases between the two ends. CDR3 length: 16 amino acids.

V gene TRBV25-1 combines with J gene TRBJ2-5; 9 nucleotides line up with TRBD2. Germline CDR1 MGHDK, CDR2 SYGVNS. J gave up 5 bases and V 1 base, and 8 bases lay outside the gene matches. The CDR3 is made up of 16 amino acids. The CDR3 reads CASSEWGSGSRETQYF. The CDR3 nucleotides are TGTGCCAGCAGTGAATGGGGTAGCGGGAGCCGGGAGACCCAGTACTTC.

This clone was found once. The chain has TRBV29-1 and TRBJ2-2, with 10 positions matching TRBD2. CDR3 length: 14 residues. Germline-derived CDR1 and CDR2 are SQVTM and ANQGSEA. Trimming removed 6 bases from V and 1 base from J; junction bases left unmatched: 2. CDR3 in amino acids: CSVSSGRNTGELFF. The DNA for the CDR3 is TGCAGCGTGTCTAGCGGGAGGAACACCGGGGAGCTGTTTTTT.

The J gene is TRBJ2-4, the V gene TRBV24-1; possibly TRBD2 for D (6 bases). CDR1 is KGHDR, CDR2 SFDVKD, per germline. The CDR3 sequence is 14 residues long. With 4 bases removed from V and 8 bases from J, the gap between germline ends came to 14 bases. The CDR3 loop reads CATSDRGREDIQYF. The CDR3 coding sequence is TGTGCCACCAGTGACCGGGGCAGGGAGGACATTCAGTACTTC.

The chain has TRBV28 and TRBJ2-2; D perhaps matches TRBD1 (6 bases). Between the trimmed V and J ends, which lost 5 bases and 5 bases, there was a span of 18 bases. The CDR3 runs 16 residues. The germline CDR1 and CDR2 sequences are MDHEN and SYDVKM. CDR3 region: CASSDTAAGVTGELFF. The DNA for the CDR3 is TGTGCCAGCAGTGACACTGCGGCAGGGGTTACCGGGGAGCTGTTTTTT.

Here the CDR3 reads CASSPLLAGASGANVLTF. Written as DNA, the CDR3 is TGTGCCAGCTCACCCCTACTAGCGGGAGCCTCTGGGGCCAACGTCCTGACTTTC. The chain carries TRBV18 and TRBJ2-6; 11 bases fit TRBD2. The CDR3 spans 18 residues. V was pared by 3 bases and J by 0 bases, with 4 bases of the junction left unmatched. From germline, CDR1 is KGHSH and CDR2 LQKENI.

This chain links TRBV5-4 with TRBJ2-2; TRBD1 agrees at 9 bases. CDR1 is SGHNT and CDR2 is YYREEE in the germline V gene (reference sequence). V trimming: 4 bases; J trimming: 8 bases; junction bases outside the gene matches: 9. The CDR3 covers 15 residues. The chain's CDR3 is CASSLRDRESGELFF. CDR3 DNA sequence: TGTGCCAGCAGCCTTAGGGACAGGGAATCTGGGGAGCTGTTTTTT.

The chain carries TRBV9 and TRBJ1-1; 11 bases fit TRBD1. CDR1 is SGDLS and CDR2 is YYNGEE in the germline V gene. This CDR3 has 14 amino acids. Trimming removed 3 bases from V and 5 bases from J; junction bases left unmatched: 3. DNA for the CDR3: TGTGCCAGCAGCGAGGGACAGGGGGGAACTGAAGCTTTCTTT. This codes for CASSEGQGGTEAFF.

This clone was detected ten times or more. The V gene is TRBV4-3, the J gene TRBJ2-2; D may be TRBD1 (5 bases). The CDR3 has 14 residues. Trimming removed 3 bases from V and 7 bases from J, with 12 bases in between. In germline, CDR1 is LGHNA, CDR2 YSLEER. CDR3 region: CASSHQKGYGELFF. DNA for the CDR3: TGCGCCAGCAGCCACCAAAAGGGGTACGGGGAGCTGTTTTTT.

The CDR3 loop reads CASSQERLRTDTQYF. CDR3 in DNA: TGTGCCAGCAGCCAAGAACGGCTCCGCACAGATACGCAGTATTTT. This sequence joins TRBV14 and TRBJ2-3; D is ambiguous. Germline values: CDR1 SGHDN, CDR2 FVKESK. Trimming pared 0 bases from V and 1 base from J, leaving 8 bases between. The CDR3 has 15 residues.

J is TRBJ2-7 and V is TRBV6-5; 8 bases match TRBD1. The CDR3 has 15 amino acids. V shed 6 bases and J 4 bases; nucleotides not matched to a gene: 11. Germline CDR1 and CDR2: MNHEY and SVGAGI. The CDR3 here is CASRPRSTGGYEQYF. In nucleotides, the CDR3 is TGTGCCAGCAGGCCTCGGAGCACAGGGGGTTACGAGCAGTACTTC.

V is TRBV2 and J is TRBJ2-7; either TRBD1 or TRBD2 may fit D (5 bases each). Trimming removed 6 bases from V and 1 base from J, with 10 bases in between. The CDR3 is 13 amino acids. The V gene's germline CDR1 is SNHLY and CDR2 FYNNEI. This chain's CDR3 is CASRRDGSYEQYF. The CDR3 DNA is TGTGCCAGCAGACGGGACGGATCCTACGAGCAGTACTTC.

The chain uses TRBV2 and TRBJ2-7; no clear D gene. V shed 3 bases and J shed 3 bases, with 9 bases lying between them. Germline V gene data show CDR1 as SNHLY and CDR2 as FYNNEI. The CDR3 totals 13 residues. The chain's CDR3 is CASSDAGFYEQYF. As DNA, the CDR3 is TGTGCCAGCAGTGATGCAGGATTCTACGAGCAGTACTTC.

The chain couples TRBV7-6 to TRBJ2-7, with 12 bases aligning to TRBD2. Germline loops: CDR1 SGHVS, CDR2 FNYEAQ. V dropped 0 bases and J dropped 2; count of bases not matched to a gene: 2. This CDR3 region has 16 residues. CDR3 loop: CASSLALAGGTYEQYF. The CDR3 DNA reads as TGTGCCAGCAGCTTAGCCCTAGCGGGAGGGACCTACGAGCAGTACTTC.

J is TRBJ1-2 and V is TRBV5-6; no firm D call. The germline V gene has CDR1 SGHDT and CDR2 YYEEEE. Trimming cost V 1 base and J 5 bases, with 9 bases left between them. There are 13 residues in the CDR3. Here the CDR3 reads CASSLNTGYGYTF. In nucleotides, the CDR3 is TGTGCCAGCAGCTTGAATACCGGGTATGGCTACACCTTC.

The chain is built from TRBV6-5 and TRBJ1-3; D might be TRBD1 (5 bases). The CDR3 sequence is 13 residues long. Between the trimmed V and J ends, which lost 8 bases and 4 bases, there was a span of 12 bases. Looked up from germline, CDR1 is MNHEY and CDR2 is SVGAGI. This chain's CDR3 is CASVPGGGNTIYF. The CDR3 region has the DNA TGTGCCAGCGTACCGGGGGGAGGAAACACCATATATTTT.

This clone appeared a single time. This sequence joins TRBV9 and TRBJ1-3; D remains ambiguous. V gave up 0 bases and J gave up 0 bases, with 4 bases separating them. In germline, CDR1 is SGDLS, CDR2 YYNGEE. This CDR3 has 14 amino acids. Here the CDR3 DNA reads TGTGCCAGCAGCGTAGACAGCTCTGGAAACACCATATATTTT. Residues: CASSVDSSGNTIYF.

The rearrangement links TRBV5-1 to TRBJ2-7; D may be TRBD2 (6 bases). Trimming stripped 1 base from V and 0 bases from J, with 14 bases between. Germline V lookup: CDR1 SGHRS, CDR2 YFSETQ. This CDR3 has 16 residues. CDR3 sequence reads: CASSLSSGDLSYEQYF. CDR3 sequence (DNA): TGCGCCAGCAGCTTGAGTTCGGGGGACCTCTCCTACGAGCAGTACTTC.

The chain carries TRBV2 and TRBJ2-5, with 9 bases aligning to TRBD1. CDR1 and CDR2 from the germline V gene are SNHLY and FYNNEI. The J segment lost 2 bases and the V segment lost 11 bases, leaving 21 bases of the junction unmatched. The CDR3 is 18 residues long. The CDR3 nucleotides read TGTGCCGTCGAACCCCCCGGACAGGGGACCTTAGGGCAAGAGACCCAGTACTTC. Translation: CAVEPPGQGTLGQETQYF.

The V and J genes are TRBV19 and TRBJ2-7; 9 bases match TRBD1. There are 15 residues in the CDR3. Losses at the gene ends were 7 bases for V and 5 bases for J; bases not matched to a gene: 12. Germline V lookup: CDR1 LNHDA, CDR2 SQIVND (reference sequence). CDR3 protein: CASNDGTGIRDEQYF. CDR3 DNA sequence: TGTGCCAGTAACGACGGGACAGGGATACGCGACGAGCAGTACTTC.